This T cell receptor beta chain was recorded in a study of T-cell memory formation after mild COVID-19. Study summary: TCR clusters were mostly donor specific. The study, taken as a whole, reports: In second-wave clones peaking day 37, SARS-CoV-2 specificity remained unconfirmed. Pre-infection memory harbored some responding clones, suggesting cross-reactive memory joined.

Constant-segment primers were used for 5'RACE, and the resulting TCR alpha and TCR beta cDNA libraries carried sample barcodes and UMIs. MiXCR, run by TCRdb on the 5' RACE reads, gives a single entry per CDR3 protein. Of roughly 170,000 distinct CDR3 sequences in the sample, about 18% were seen once. This clonotype occurred a few times. The antigen is not known. The CDR3 covers 14 residues. Trimming took off 4 bases at V and 8 bases at J, with 12 bases between the two ends. CDR1 and CDR2 (germline): MNHNY, SVGAGI (reference sequence). The source is a man between 18 and 29 years old who had mild COVID-19 (a few samples of this study predate the infection). Cell type and time point are not known. Source material: PBMCs or a T cell subset sorted from them (not recorded which). The chain employs TRBV6-6 and TRBJ1-6; D possibly corresponds to TRBD1 (6 bases). CDR3 residues: CASSSRGADSPLHF. CDR3 nucleotides: TGTGCCAGCAGTTCCAGGGGAGCGGATTCACCCCTCCACTTT.